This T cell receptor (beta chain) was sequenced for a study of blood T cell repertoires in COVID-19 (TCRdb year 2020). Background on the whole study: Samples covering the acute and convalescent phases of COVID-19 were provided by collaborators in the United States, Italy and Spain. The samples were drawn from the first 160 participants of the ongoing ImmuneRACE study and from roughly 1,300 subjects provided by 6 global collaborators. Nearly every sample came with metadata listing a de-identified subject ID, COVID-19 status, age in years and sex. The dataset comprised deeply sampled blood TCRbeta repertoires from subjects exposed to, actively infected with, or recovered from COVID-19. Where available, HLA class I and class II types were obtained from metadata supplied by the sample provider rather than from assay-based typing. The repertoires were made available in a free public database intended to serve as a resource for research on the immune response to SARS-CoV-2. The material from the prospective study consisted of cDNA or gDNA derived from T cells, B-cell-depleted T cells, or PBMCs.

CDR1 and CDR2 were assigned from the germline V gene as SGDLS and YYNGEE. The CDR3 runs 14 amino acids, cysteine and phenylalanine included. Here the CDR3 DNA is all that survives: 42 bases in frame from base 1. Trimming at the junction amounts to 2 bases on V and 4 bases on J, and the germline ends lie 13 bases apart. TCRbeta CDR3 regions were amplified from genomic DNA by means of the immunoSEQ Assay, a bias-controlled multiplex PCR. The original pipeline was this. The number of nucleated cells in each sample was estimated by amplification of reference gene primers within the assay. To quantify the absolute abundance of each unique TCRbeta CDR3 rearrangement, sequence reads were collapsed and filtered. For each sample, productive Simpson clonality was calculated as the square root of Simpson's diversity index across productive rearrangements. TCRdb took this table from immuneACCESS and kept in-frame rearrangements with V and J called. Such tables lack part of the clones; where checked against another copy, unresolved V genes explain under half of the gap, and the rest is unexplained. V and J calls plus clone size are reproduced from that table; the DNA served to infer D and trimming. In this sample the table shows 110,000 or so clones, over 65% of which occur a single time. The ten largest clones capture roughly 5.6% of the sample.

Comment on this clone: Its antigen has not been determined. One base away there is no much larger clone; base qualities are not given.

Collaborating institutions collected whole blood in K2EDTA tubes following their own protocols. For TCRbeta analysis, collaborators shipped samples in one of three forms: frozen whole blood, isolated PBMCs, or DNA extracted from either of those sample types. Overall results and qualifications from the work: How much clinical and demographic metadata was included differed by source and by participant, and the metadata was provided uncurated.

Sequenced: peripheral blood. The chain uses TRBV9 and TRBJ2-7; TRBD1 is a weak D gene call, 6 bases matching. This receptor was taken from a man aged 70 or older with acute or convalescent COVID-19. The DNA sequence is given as TGTGCCAGCAGCGTGTCCCTCCAGGGGTACGAGCAGTACTTC. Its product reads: CASSVSLQGYEQYF.